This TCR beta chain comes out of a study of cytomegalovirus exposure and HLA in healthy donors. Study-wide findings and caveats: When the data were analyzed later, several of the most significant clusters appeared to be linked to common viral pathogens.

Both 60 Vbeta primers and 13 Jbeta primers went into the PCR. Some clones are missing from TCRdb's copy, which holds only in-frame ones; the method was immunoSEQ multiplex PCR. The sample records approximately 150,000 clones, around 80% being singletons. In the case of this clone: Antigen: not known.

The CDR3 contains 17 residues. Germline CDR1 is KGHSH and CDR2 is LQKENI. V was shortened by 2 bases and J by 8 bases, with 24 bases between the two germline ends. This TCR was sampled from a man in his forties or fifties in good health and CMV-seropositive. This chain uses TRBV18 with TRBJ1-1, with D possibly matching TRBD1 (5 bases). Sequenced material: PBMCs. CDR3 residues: CASSPFGSVGQTREAFF. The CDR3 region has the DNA TGTGCCAGCTCACCATTTGGGTCCGTCGGACAAACGAGAGAAGCTTTCTTT.